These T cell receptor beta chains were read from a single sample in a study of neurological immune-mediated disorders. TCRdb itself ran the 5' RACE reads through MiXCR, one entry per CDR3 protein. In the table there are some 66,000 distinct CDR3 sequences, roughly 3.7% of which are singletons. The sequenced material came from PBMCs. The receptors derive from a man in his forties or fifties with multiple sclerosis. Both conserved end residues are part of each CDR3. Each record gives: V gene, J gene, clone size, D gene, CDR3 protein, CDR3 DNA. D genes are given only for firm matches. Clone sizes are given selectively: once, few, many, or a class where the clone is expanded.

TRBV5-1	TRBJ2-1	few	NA	CASSYRDMTTDEQFF	TGCGCCAGCAGCTACCGGGACATGACTACAGATGAGCAGTTCTTC
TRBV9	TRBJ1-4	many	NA	CASSASGSTNEKLFF	TGTGCCAGCAGCGCTTCAGGATCAACTAATGAAAAACTGTTTTTT
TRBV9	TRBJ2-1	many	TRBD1	CASSGGQGAYNEQFF	TGTGCCAGCAGCGGGGGACAGGGGGCTTACAATGAGCAGTTCTTC
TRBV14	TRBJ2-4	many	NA	CASSQAGTLGNIQYF	TGTGCCAGCAGCCAAGCCGGGACACTTGGGAACATTCAGTACTTC
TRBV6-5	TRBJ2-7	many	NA	CASRTTVTYEQYF	TGTGCCAGCAGGACGACGGTTACCTACGAGCAGTACTTC
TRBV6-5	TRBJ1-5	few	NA	CASSPRRTNQPQHF	TGTGCCAGCAGTCCCCGAAGGACCAATCAGCCCCAGCATTTT
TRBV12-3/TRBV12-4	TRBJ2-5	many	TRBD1	CASSIGQGPTETQYF	TGTGCCAGCAGTATAGGACAGGGTCCGACAGAGACCCAGTACTTC
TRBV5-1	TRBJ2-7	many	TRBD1	CASSGGQGAFEQYF	TGCGCCAGCAGCGGCGGACAGGGGGCTTTCGAGCAGTACTTC
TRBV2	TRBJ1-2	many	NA	CASRRTEKYGYTF	TGTGCCAGCAGAAGGACAGAGAAGTATGGCTACACCTTC
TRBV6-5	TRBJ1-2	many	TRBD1	CASRPGQSYGYTF	TGTGCCAGCAGGCCGGGACAGAGCTATGGCTACACCTTC
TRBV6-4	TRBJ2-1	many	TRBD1	CASSEFLGQGYNEQFF	TGTGCCAGCAGTGAATTTCTTGGACAGGGTTATAATGAGCAGTTCTTC
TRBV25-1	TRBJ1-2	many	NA	CASSVQGGYTF	TGTGCCAGCAGTGTCCAGGGTGGCTACACCTTC
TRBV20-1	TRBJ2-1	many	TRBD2	CSARDLRGGYNEQFF	TGCAGTGCTAGAGATCTGCGGGGGGGTTACAATGAGCAGTTCTTC
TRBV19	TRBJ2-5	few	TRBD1	CATAMDRGQETQYF	TGTGCCACCGCAATGGACAGGGGACAAGAGACCCAGTACTTC
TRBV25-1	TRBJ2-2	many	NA	CASSEPGLNTGELFF	TGTGCCAGCAGTGAACCGGGACTCAACACCGGGGAGCTGTTTTTT
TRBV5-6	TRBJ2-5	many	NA	CASSPLGKGAGETQYF	TGTGCCAGCAGCCCCTTAGGAAAGGGAGCGGGAGAGACCCAGTACTTC
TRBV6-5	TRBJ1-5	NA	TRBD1	CASRWDSNQPQHF	TGTGCCAGCAGGTGGGACAGTAATCAGCCCCAGCATTTT
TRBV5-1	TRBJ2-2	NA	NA	CAGSQGTNTGELFF	TGCGCCGGTTCCCAGGGAACGAACACCGGGGAGCTGTTTTTT
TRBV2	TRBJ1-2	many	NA	CASSEAGSGYTF	TGTGCCAGCAGTGAGGCAGGGAGTGGCTACACCTTC
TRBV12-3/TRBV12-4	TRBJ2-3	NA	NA	CASSLAGYIDTQYF	TGTGCCAGCAGTTTAGCGGGGTATATAGATACGCAGTATTTT
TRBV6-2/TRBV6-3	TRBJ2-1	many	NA	CASSYSERTPYNEQFF	TGTGCCAGCAGTTACTCGGAGAGGACCCCGTACAATGAGCAGTTCTTC
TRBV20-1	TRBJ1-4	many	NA	CSARKTSSNEKLFF	TGCAGTGCTAGAAAGACTTCGTCGAATGAAAAACTGTTTTTT
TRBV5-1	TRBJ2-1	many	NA	CASSDPGGGDNEQFF	TGCGCCAGCAGCGACCCGGGGGGCGGTGACAATGAGCAGTTCTTC
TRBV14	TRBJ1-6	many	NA	CASSQEIGRGLHF	TGTGCCAGCAGCCAAGAAATCGGCCGAGGCCTCCACTTT
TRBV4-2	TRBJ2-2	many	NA	CASSQDGIGAVTGELFF	TGTGCCAGCAGCCAAGACGGGATTGGGGCGGTCACCGGGGAGCTGTTTTTT
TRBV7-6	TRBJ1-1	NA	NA	CASSLGTTANTEAFF	TGTGCCAGCAGCTTAGGTACGACAGCGAACACTGAAGCTTTCTTT
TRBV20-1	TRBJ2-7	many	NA	CSARDAQGVHEQYF	TGCAGTGCTAGAGATGCCCAGGGTGTCCACGAGCAGTACTTC
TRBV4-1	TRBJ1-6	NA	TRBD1	CASRHDRANSPLNF	TGCGCCAGCAGGCATGACAGGGCAAATTCACCCCTCAACTTT
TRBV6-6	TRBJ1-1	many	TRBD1	CASSNPMGQGTTEAFF	TGTGCCAGCAGTAACCCAATGGGACAGGGGACCACTGAAGCTTTCTTT
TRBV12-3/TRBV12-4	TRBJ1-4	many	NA	CASSWGGEKLFF	TGTGCCAGCTCCTGGGGTGGTGAAAAACTGTTTTTT
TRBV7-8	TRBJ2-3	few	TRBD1	CASGDRGGTDTQYF	TGTGCCAGCGGGGACAGGGGAGGGACAGATACGCAGTATTTT
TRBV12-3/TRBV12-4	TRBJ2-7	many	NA	CASSHTYEQYF	TGTGCCAGCAGTCACACCTACGAGCAGTACTTC
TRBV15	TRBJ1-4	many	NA	CATSNGGLNEKLFF	TGTGCCACCAGCAACGGGGGCCTAAATGAAAAACTGTTTTTT
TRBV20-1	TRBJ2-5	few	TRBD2	CSAQGLAGQETQYF	TGCAGTGCTCAAGGACTAGCGGGGCAAGAGACCCAGTACTTC
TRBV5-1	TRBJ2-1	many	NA	CASSHKGSYNEQFF	TGCGCCAGCAGCCATAAGGGCTCCTACAATGAGCAGTTCTTC
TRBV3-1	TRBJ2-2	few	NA	CASSQGSGSLDTGELFF	TGTGCCAGCAGCCAAGGGAGCGGCAGCTTGGACACCGGGGAGCTGTTTTTT
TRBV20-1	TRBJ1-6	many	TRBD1	CSARNRGFSLNSPLHF	TGCAGTGCTAGAAACAGGGGTTTCTCCCTTAATTCACCCCTCCACTTT
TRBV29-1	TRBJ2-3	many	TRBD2	CSVDGAGGRTDTQYF	TGCAGCGTTGACGGGGCGGGGGGCCGCACAGATACGCAGTATTTT
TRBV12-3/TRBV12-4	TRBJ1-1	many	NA	CASSLLSGRNEAFF	TGTGCCAGCAGTTTACTCTCAGGGCGAAATGAAGCTTTCTTT
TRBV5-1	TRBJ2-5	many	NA	CASRGSGGDGETQYF	TGCGCCAGCAGAGGGTCCGGCGGAGACGGAGAGACCCAGTACTTC
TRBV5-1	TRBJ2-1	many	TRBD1	CASSLGGQVYNEQFF	TGCGCCAGCAGCTTGGGCGGACAGGTTTACAATGAGCAGTTCTTC
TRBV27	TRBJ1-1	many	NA	CASSPWTEDTEAFF	TGTGCCAGCAGTCCTTGGACGGAAGACACTGAAGCTTTCTTT
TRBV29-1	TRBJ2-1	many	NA	CSVWEGDEQFF	TGCAGCGTGTGGGAGGGGGATGAGCAGTTCTTC
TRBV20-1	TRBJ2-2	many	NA	CSAREVGSATGELFF	TGCAGTGCTAGAGAAGTGGGGTCCGCCACCGGGGAGCTGTTTTTT
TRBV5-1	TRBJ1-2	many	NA	CASSLGGTNYGYTF	TGCGCCAGCAGCTTAGGCGGAACTAACTATGGCTACACCTTC
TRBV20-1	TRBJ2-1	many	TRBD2	CSARDPSGGSRSNEQFF	TGCAGTGCTAGAGATCCTAGCGGGGGGTCCCGGAGTAATGAGCAGTTCTTC
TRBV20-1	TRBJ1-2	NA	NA	CSVGRTGASNYGYTF	TGCAGTGTGGGTCGAACGGGGGCTTCTAACTATGGCTACACCTTC
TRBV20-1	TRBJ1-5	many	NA	CSARDQLSGENQPQHF	TGCAGTGCTAGAGATCAGTTGTCAGGGGAAAATCAGCCCCAGCATTTT
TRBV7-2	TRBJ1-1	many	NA	CASINTMNTEAFF	TGTGCCAGCATCAACACAATGAACACTGAAGCTTTCTTT
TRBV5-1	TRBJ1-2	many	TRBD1	CASSLGDRGGYGYTF	TGCGCCAGCAGCTTGGGGGACAGGGGTGGCTATGGCTACACCTTC
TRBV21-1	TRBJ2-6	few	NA	CASSKRGRGPGANVLTF	TGTGCCAGCAGCAAACGGGGTCGGGGGCCTGGGGCCAACGTCCTGACTTTC
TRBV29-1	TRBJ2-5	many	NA	CSAAGQGSLIGGEETQYF	TGCAGCGCCGCCGGACAGGGCTCTTTGATAGGGGGGGAGGAGACCCAGTACTTC
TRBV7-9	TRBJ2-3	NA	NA	CASSSATGTDTQYF	TGTGCCAGCAGCTCGGCTACAGGGACAGATACGCAGTATTTT
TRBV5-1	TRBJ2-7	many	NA	CASSLDSPSYEQYF	TGCGCCAGCAGCTTGGACAGCCCCTCCTACGAGCAGTACTTC